This T cell receptor (beta chain) appears in the sequencing data of a study of T cells expressing NK-cell markers. This CDR3 has 12 residues. Germline V CDR1 and CDR2: KGHSH, LQKENI. Using the 5' RACE reads, TCRdb records one entry per CDR3 protein without DNA. The table lists just under 150,000 distinct CDR3 sequences. The clonotype was recovered from a man aged 18 to 30 in good health. Material: blood T cells: a sorted CD56 or NKG2C T cell subset, CD4+ or CD8+ T cells, or bulk PBMC T cells (not recorded which). This sequence joins TRBV18 and TRBJ2-1. The CDR3 here is CASSPQSVEQFF.